This is a list of T cell receptor beta chains from one sample in a study of cytomegalovirus exposure and HLA in healthy donors. Only in-frame clones appear in the TCRdb table, and some are missing; sequencing was by immunoSEQ multiplex PCR. The sample consists of more than 100,000 clones, over 70% of them appearing once. Sequencing used PBMCs. The receptors derive from a woman between 35 and 50 years old in good health and CMV-seronegative. CDR3s include the opening cysteine and the closing phenylalanine or tryptophan. Clone size appears in some rows only: once, few, many, or a class for an expanded clone.

>TRBJ1-5|TRBV5-1|NA
CASSLGQDGRQPQHF
>TRBJ1-2|TRBV27|NA
CASSLSAGQNYGYTF
>TRBJ2-6|TRBV9|NA
CVSSETEGPGANVLTF
>TRBJ1-2|TRBV13|NA
CASSFKTTANYGYTF
>TRBJ1-2|TRBV29-1|few
CSVGADYGYTF
>TRBJ2-1|TRBV6-5|NA
CASSMDRAWGEQFF
>TRBJ1-2|TRBV5-1|once
CASSLLQGADYGYTF
>TRBJ2-1|TRBV28|NA
CASSLRTGVWRRKFF
>TRBJ1-2|TRBV4-2|NA
CASSPPGLNGYTF
>TRBJ2-7|TRBV5-1|NA
CASSLGDKTYEQYF
>TRBJ1-2|TRBV5-1|NA
CASSLEQGYGYTF
>TRBJ2-5|TRBV5-1|NA
CASSFGLGIQGTQYF
>TRBJ1-5|TRBV28|few
CASSSQTRGSNQPQHF
>TRBJ1-3|TRBV5-1|NA
CASSLGFGGNTIYF
>TRBJ2-7|TRBV9|NA
CASSEGVGSYEQYF
>TRBJ2-1|TRBV27|once
CASSRTSGGGNEQFF
>TRBJ2-5|TRBV15|NA
CATSRGLVEETQYF
>TRBJ2-2|TRBV28|NA
CARTRTGRTGELFF
>TRBJ1-1|TRBV4-1|once
CASSQTGQSNTEAFF
>TRBJ1-1|TRBV14|NA
CASSPWAGLYTEAFF
>TRBJ2-7|TRBV18|once
CASSPELDEQYF
>TRBJ2-7|TRBV5-4|NA
CASSPRSGVQGEQYF
>TRBJ1-4|TRBV18|NA
CASSPRSGSTNEKLFF
>TRBJ1-5|TRBV10-3|NA
CAIAETGNGFSNQPQHF
>TRBJ1-5|TRBV27|NA
CASSYVRDFNQPQHF
>TRBJ2-3|TRBV18|NA
CASSLSGVSDTQYF
>TRBJ2-3|TRBV5-8|NA
CASSLFRGGETDTQYF
>TRBJ2-7|TRBV6-5|NA
CASSFPTGNQYF
>TRBJ2-7|TRBV6-6|NA
CASSYSFRQTIYEQYF
>NA|TRBV29-1|NA
CSVEGLAGNEQYF
>TRBJ2-5|TRBV5-4|NA
CASSPDQETQYF
>TRBJ1-1|TRBV28|NA
CASSFPGTVNTEAFF
>TRBJ1-1|TRBV15|once
CATSRDIYGGATEAFF
>TRBJ2-7|TRBV2|NA
CASSEFPIPYEQYF
>TRBJ2-3|TRBV7-2|NA
CASSPALISTDTQYF